This TCR beta chain came from a study of OX40 agonist ivuxolimab in advanced cancers. Study results and limitations: Relative to CD4+ cells, CD8+ T cells on average had more expanded clones.

With respect to this clone: The antigen is not known.

TCRdb's table, derived via immunoSEQ multiplex PCR, lists solely in-frame clones and lacks some. In the table there are some 32,000 clones, roughly 80% of which are singletons. Germline CDR1 reads LGHNA; CDR2 reads YSLEER. CDR3 size: 16 residues. V lost 0 bases, J lost 5 bases, and 13 bases lay in between. The TCR originated in an adult with an advanced solid tumor such as melanoma, head and neck, liver or kidney cancer. The source material was CD4+ or CD8+ T cells sorted from blood, sampled in a trial of the OX40 agonist ivuxolimab. The genes are TRBV4-3 and TRBJ1-4, with D possibly being TRBD1 (5 bases). Here the CDR3 reads CASSQDPGTGNEKLFF. The CDR3 DNA is TGCGCCAGCAGCCAAGATCCCGGGACGGGCAATGAAAAACTGTTTTTT.